This T cell receptor (beta chain) was recovered during a study of naive and memory T cell subsets. The SP2 primer and nested alpha and beta constant region primers amplified ligated cDNA in four rounds. TCRdb used MiXCR to reprocess the 5' RACE reads, holding one entry per CDR3 protein. This sample has roughly 60,000 distinct CDR3 sequences, with approximately 7.2% found just once. The library had UMIs added by 3' ligation of an oligonucleotide to TCR cDNA. RNA was extracted from approximately 2.6 ml of whole blood of healthy adults. Unsorted total RNA, roughly 1 to 1000 ng, was DNase treated before reverse transcription. The CDR3 is 15 amino acids. The J segment lost 4 bases and the V segment lost 1 base, leaving 4 bases of the junction unmatched. The V gene's germline CDR1 is SGHRS and CDR2 YFSETQ.

The genes are TRBV5-1 and TRBJ2-1; 8 positions match TRBD2. The clonotype was recovered from a male donor in good health. The CDR3 sequence is CASSLTSGLYNEQFF. CDR3 sequence (DNA): TGCGCCAGCAGCTTGACTAGCGGTCTTTACAATGAGCAGTTCTTC.